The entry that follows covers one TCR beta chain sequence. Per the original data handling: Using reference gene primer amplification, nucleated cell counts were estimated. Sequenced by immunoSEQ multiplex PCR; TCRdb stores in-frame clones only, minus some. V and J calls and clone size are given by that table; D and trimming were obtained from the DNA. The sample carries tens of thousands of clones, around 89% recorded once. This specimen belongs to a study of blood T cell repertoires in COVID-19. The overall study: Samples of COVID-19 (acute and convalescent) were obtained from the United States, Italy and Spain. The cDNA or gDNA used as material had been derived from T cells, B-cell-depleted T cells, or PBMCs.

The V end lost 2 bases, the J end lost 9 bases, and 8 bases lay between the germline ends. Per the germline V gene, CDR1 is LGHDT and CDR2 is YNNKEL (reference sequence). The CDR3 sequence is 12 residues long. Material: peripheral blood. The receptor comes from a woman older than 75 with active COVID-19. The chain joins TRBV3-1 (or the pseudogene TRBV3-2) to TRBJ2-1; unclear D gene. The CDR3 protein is CASSQQMFEQFF. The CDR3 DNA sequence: TGTGCCAGCAGCCAACAAATGTTTGAGCAGTTCTTC.